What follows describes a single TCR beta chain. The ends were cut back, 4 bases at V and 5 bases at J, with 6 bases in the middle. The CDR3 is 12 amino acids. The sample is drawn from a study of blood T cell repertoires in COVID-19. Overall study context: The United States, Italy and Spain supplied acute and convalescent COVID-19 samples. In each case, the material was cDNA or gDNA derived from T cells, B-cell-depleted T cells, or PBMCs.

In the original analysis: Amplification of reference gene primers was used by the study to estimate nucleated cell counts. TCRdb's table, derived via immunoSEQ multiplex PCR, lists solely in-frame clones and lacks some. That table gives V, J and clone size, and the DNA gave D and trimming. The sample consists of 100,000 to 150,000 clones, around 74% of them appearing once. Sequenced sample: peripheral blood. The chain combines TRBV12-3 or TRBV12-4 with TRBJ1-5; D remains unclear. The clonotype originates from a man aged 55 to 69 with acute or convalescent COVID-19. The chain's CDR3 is CASSSRYQPQHF. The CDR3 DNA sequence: TGTGCCAGCAGTTCCAGGTATCAGCCCCAGCATTTT.